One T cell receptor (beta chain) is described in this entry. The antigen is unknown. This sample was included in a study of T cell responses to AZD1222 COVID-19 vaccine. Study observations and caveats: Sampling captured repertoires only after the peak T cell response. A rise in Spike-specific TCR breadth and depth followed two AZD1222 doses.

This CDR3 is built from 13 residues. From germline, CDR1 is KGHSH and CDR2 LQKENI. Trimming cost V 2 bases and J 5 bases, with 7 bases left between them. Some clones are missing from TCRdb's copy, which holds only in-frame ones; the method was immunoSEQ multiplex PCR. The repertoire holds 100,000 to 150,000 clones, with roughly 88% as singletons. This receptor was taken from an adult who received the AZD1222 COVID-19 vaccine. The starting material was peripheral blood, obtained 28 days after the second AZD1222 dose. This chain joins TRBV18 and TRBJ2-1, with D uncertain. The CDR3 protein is CASSPITHNEQFF. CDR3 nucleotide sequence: TGTGCCAGCTCACCAATCACCCACAATGAGCAGTTCTTC.